A single T cell receptor (beta chain) is shown here with its context. CDR3 length equals 17 residues. Germline V gene data show CDR1 as MGHRA and CDR2 as YSYEKL. Trimming left V 0 bases short and J 3 bases short, with 16 bases between. The data stem from a study of blood T cells in healthy people across ages. Every participating donor contributed roughly 9.6 milliliters of peripheral blood through a draw. A second about 7 to 12 cycle PCR used barcoded and J-beta primers. TCRdb processed the 5' RACE reads anew with MiXCR; each CDR3 protein has one entry. The sample shows 1.5 million to 1.9 million distinct CDR3 sequences, roughly 43% of them seen only once.

The rearrangement uses TRBV4-1 and TRBJ2-3; no firm D call. Sequencing was carried out using blood. This TCR was recovered from a woman younger than 30 in good health. The CDR3 coding sequence is TGCGCCAGCAGCCAAGATAGTTATCTAGAGAGAACAGATACGCAGTATTTT. Its translation is CASSQDSYLERTDTQYF.